This is a list of T cell receptor beta chains from one sample in a study of blood T cell repertoires in COVID-19. Sequencing used immunoSEQ multiplex PCR; TCRdb keeps in-frame clones, though not all of them. The table lists roughly 290,000 clones, 87% of them singletons, with roughly 6.2% in the top ten. The sequenced sample was PBMCs or T cells enriched from blood (not recorded which). The source is a middle-aged woman who had recovered from COVID-19. CDR3s include the opening cysteine and the closing phenylalanine or tryptophan. The order of the fields is J gene, V gene, clone size, D gene, CDR3 protein, CDR3 DNA. The D gene is left open where the match is weak. Clone size appears in some rows only: once, few, many, or a class for an expanded clone.

J gene: TRBJ1-2
V gene: TRBV3-1/TRBV3-2
clone size: .
D gene: .
CDR3 protein: CASSPRSPLGYTF
CDR3 DNA: TGTGCCAGCAGCCCCCGGTCGCCCCTAGGCTACACCTTC

J gene: TRBJ2-5
V gene: TRBV7-2
clone size: once
D gene: .
CDR3 protein: CASSFNPGVTETQYF
CDR3 DNA: TGTGCCAGCAGCTTTAATCCGGGAGTTACGGAGACCCAGTACTTC

J gene: TRBJ2-7
V gene: TRBV7-9
clone size: .
D gene: .
CDR3 protein: CASSSPGDGFYEQYF
CDR3 DNA: TGTGCCAGCAGCTCCCCGGGGGACGGCTTCTACGAGCAGTACTTC

J gene: TRBJ2-7
V gene: TRBV2
clone size: few
D gene: .
CDR3 protein: CASSEGHRYEQYF
CDR3 DNA: TGTGCCAGCAGTGAGGGACACCGCTACGAGCAGTACTTC

J gene: TRBJ2-1
V gene: TRBV7-6
clone size: .
D gene: TRBD1
CDR3 protein: CASSSLLRGTSYNEQFF
CDR3 DNA: TGTGCCAGCAGCTCACTCCTCAGGGGGACATCCTACAATGAGCAGTTCTTC

J gene: TRBJ2-4
V gene: TRBV7-9
clone size: .
D gene: .
CDR3 protein: CASSPPGVAKNIQYF
CDR3 DNA: TGTGCCAGCAGCCCTCCCGGGGTAGCCAAAAACATTCAGTACTTC

J gene: TRBJ2-7
V gene: TRBV5-1
clone size: once
D gene: TRBD2
CDR3 protein: CASRQGLAGPYEQYF
CDR3 DNA: TGCGCCAGCAGACAGGGACTAGCGGGACCCTACGAGCAGTACTTC

J gene: TRBJ2-3
V gene: TRBV28
clone size: .
D gene: .
CDR3 protein: CASSPGGSADTQYF
CDR3 DNA: TGTGCCAGCAGTCCTGGGGGGAGCGCAGATACGCAGTATTTT

J gene: TRBJ2-1
V gene: TRBV5-8
clone size: .
D gene: TRBD1
CDR3 protein: CASSLSWDRDNEQFF
CDR3 DNA: TGTGCCAGCAGCTTGTCCTGGGACAGAGACAATGAGCAGTTCTTC

J gene: TRBJ2-7
V gene: TRBV7-8
clone size: .
D gene: .
CDR3 protein: CASSLVGGESYEQYF
CDR3 DNA: TGTGCCAGCAGCTTAGTAGGAGGGGAATCCTACGAGCAGTACTTC

J gene: TRBJ2-2
V gene: TRBV25-1
clone size: .
D gene: .
CDR3 protein: CASMGLPGTRNTGELFF
CDR3 DNA: TGTGCCAGCATGGGGCTTCCCGGGACTCGTAACACCGGGGAGCTGTTTTTT

J gene: TRBJ1-5
V gene: TRBV28
clone size: .
D gene: TRBD1
CDR3 protein: CASRAGTENNQPQHF
CDR3 DNA: TGTGCCAGCAGGGCAGGGACAGAAAATAATCAGCCCCAGCATTTT

J gene: TRBJ1-2
V gene: TRBV29-1
clone size: once
D gene: .
CDR3 protein: CSVEDLQGGGYGYTF
CDR3 DNA: TGCAGCGTTGAAGATCTCCAGGGAGGGGGCTATGGCTACACCTTC

J gene: TRBJ2-1
V gene: TRBV3-1/TRBV3-2
clone size: .
D gene: TRBD2
CDR3 protein: CASSQRGTSQTLKPNEQFF
CDR3 DNA: TGTGCCAGCAGCCAACGTGGGACTAGCCAAACCCTAAAACCCAATGAGCAGTTCTTC

J gene: TRBJ2-5
V gene: TRBV7-9
clone size: .
D gene: TRBD1
CDR3 protein: CASSTILGQVGETQYF
CDR3 DNA: TGTGCCAGCAGCACCATACTAGGACAGGTCGGAGAGACCCAGTACTTC

J gene: TRBJ2-3
V gene: TRBV7-9
clone size: once
D gene: TRBD2
CDR3 protein: CASTKGLAEDTQYF
CDR3 DNA: TGTGCCAGCACCAAGGGACTAGCTGAGGATACGCAGTATTTT

J gene: TRBJ1-1
V gene: TRBV19
clone size: .
D gene: TRBD1
CDR3 protein: CASSRTGNTEAFF
CDR3 DNA: TGTGCCAGTAGTAGGACAGGGAACACTGAAGCTTTCTTT

J gene: TRBJ2-1
V gene: TRBV7-8
clone size: .
D gene: TRBD2
CDR3 protein: CASSSRTREWSEQFF
CDR3 DNA: TGTGCCAGCAGCTCCCGGACTAGAGAGTGGAGTGAGCAGTTCTTC

J gene: TRBJ2-2
V gene: TRBV2
clone size: .
D gene: .
CDR3 protein: CASRQGRDTGELFF
CDR3 DNA: TGTGCCAGCCGACAGGGGAGGGACACCGGGGAGCTGTTTTTT

J gene: TRBJ1-5
V gene: TRBV13
clone size: .
D gene: .
CDR3 protein: CASSLKGGNQPQHF
CDR3 DNA: TGTGCCAGCAGCTTAAAGGGGGGCAATCAGCCCCAGCATTTT

J gene: TRBJ1-6
V gene: TRBV9
clone size: once
D gene: TRBD1
CDR3 protein: CASSPGTEGPPLHF
CDR3 DNA: TGTGCCAGCAGCCCCGGGACAGAGGGCCCACCCCTCCACTTT

J gene: TRBJ1-2
V gene: TRBV6-5
clone size: .
D gene: TRBD1
CDR3 protein: CASSYSMEGTGKGYTF
CDR3 DNA: TGTGCCAGCAGTTATTCTATGGAGGGGACAGGGAAAGGCTACACCTTC